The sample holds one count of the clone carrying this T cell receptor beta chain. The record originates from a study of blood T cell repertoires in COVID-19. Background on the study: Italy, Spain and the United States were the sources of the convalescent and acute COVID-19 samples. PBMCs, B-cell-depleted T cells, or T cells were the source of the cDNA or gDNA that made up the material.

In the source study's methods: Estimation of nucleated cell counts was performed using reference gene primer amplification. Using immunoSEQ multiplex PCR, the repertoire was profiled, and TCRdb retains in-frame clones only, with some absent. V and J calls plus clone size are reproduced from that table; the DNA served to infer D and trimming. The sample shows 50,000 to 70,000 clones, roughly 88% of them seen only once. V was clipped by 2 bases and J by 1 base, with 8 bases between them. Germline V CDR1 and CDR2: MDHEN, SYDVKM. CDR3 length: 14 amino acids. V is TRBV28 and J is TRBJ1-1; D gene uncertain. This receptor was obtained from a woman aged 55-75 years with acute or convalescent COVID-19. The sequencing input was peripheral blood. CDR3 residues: CASSLPLRNTEAFF. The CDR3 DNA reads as TGTGCCAGCAGTTTACCCCTTAGGAACACTGAAGCTTTCTTT.